Listed here are 21 T cell receptor beta chains from one sample, sequenced in a study of response to subunit inactivated influenza vaccine. Each CDR3 protein is one row after TCRdb ran MiXCR on the RT-PCR reads. The sample consists of more than 550,000 distinct CDR3 sequences, about 10% of them appearing once. This sample was also put to use in a study of T cells expressing NK-cell markers. That source reports: Making the TCR beta cDNA relied on 5'RACE template switching with UMIs.

Sequenced here: PBMCs from blood, sampled on the day of vaccination. The receptors here all came from a man in his forties or fifties who received an inactivated influenza vaccine.

The chain couples TRBV5-1 to TRBJ2-2, with 8 positions matching TRBD1. This CDR3 has 15 residues. Germline loops: CDR1 SGHRS, CDR2 YFSETQ. The J segment lost 7 bases and the V segment lost 0 bases, leaving 5 bases of the junction unmatched. CDR3 coding DNA: TGCGCCAGCAGCTTGGACAGGGGGATCGGCGGGGAGCTGTTTTTT. It encodes CASSLDRGIGGELFF.

This clonotype was seen only a few times. This chain joins TRBV29-1 and TRBJ2-3; 7 bases align to TRBD1. The germline V gene has CDR1 SQVTM and CDR2 ANQGSEA. The CDR3 length is 13 residues. J gave up 4 bases and V 6 bases, and 7 bases lay outside the gene matches. This CDR3 is CSVLTGWADTQYF. The CDR3 DNA follows: TGCAGCGTACTGACAGGGTGGGCAGATACGCAGTATTTT.

This clonotype has a handful of counts. The chain links TRBV5-5 to TRBJ2-3; the match to TRBD2 covers 12 bases. V gave up 4 bases and J gave up 2 bases; unmatched junction bases: 5. This CDR3 comprises 16 residues. Germline V gene sequence: CDR1 SGHKS, CDR2 YYEKEE (reference sequence). CDR3 nucleotide sequence: TGTGCCAGCAGCCTTTGGACTAGCGGGGACACAGATACGCAGTATTTT. Its translation is CASSLWTSGDTDTQYF.

In its sample, this clonotype was seen many times. V usage is TRBV5-6 and J usage is TRBJ2-1, with a possible D match to TRBD2 (6 bases). Germline V gene data show CDR1 as SGHDT and CDR2 as YYEEEE. This CDR3 has 16 residues. Trimming pared 4 bases from V and 0 bases from J, leaving 14 bases between. The CDR3 DNA follows: TGTGCCAGCAGCGCGCGGGGAGTGAGCTCCTACAATGAGCAGTTCTTC. It encodes CASSARGVSSYNEQFF.

This clonotype turned up a few times. The CDR3 nucleotides are TGCGCCAGCAGCCAAGCGTTCTCGCGGACGCAGTATTTT. Amino acids: CASSQAFSRTQYF. V and J are TRBV4-3 and TRBJ2-3; no reliable D call. The germline V and J ends were trimmed by 1 base and 9 bases, with 11 bases remaining between them. The CDR3 sequence is 13 residues long. The germline gives CDR1 LGHNA, CDR2 YSLEER.

This clonotype has ten or more counts. Mismatch with germline at one junction end may stem from a read error. The chain uses TRBV5-1 and TRBJ2-3; TRBD1 is a possible D gene (6 bases). The CDR3 has 13 residues. Germline assignment: CDR1 SGHRS and CDR2 YFSETQ. The chain's CDR3 is CASSLNRADTQYF. CDR3 nucleotide sequence: TGTGCCAGCAGCCTAAACAGGGCAGATACGCAGTATTTT.

Only a few counts were recorded for this clonotype. V is TRBV12-3 or TRBV12-4 and J is TRBJ2-3; D is unresolved. This CDR3 is built from 12 residues. The V and J ends lost 5 bases and 10 bases respectively, with 13 bases between them. CDR3 protein: CASSHRPSSQYF. CDR3 bases: TGTGCCAGCAGTCACCGTCCCTCATCGCAGTATTTT.

A few counts support this clonotype. CDR3 sequence: CASSLDGYMNTEAFF. The CDR3 DNA follows: TGTGCCAGCAGCTTAGACGGATATATGAACACTGAAGCTTTCTTT. This chain connects TRBV11-2 to TRBJ1-1; D not resolved. The V end was cut by 0 bases, the J end by 0 bases, with 8 bases between. Looked up from germline, CDR1 is SGHAT and CDR2 is FQNNGV. This CDR3 is built from 15 residues.

This clonotype was found a few times. The J gene is TRBJ2-5, the V gene TRBV10-3, with TRBD1 identical over 10 bases. J lost 5 bases, V lost 6 bases, and 15 bases had no gene match. Germline values: CDR1 ENHRY, CDR2 SYGVKD. The CDR3 loop spans 17 amino acids. The CDR3 bases are TGTGCCATCAGCAAAGAAAGACAGGGGGCGCCGGGGGAGACCCAGTACTTC. It encodes CAISKERQGAPGETQYF.

This rearrangement joins TRBV24-1 to TRBJ2-5, with TRBD1 matching 12 bases. This CDR3 region has 17 residues. V lost 4 bases and J lost 5; bases outside the gene matches: 10. Germline assignment: CDR1 KGHDR and CDR2 SFDVKD. The CDR3 loop reads CATSDPGTGGAWETQYF. In DNA form, the CDR3 reads TGTGCCACCAGTGACCCCGGGACAGGGGGCGCGTGGGAGACCCAGTACTTC.

The CDR3 region is CASSAPTSGGYNEQFF. CDR3 nucleotide sequence: TGCGCCAGCAGCGCCCCGACTAGCGGGGGTTACAATGAGCAGTTCTTC. The chain joins TRBV5-1 to TRBJ2-1; 12 bases fit TRBD2. Germline assignment: CDR1 SGHRS and CDR2 YFSETQ. The length of the CDR3 is 16 residues. V shed 4 bases, J shed 4 bases, and the junction held 6 bases outside the gene matches.

This clonotype was picked up a small number of times. This rearrangement joins TRBV20-1 to TRBJ2-5; 10 nucleotides agree with TRBD2. V shed 0 bases, J shed 0 bases, and the junction held 19 bases outside the gene matches. This CDR3 contains 21 residues. Germline V lookup: CDR1 DFQATT, CDR2 SNEGSKA (reference sequence). The CDR3 nucleotides read TGCAGTGCTAGAGAAAAACCACCGTGGCTAGCGGGGGCCCTGTACCAAGAGACCCAGTACTTC. It specifies CSAREKPPWLAGALYQETQYF.

V gene TRBV18 combines with J gene TRBJ2-1; D call uncertain. The CDR3 spans 15 residues. The germline V and J ends were trimmed by 5 bases and 2 bases, with 13 bases remaining between them. Germline V gene lookup returns CDR1 KGHSH and CDR2 LQKENI. In DNA form, the CDR3 reads TGTGCCAGCTCATTGGGTCTAGATACCTACAATGAGCAGTTCTTC. Its protein is CASSLGLDTYNEQFF. Full variable domain (remainder filled in from reference TRBV18 and TRBJ2-1): NAGVMQNPRHLVRRRGQEARLRCSPMKGHSHVYWYRQLPEEGLKFMVYLQKENIIDESGMPKERFSAEFPKEGPSILRIQQVVRGDSAAYFCASSLGLDTYNEQFFGPGTRLTVL.

DNA for the CDR3: TGTGCCAGCAGCCCCCAAAGTGACACAGATACGCAGTATTTT. Residues: CASSPQSDTDTQYF. The genes are TRBV12-3 or TRBV12-4 and TRBJ2-3; D unresolved. V lost 6 bases and J 2 bases, leaving 12 bases between the germline ends. There are 14 residues in the CDR3.

This clonotype was seen many times. The chain couples TRBV16 to TRBJ2-5, with TRBD2 identical over 10 bases. The CDR3 sequence is 14 residues long. Germline CDR1 reads KGHSY; CDR2 reads FQNENV. Trimming at V came to 5 bases and at J to 2 bases, leaving 2 bases not matched to a gene. The CDR3 DNA sequence: TGTGCCAGCAGCGCGACTAGCGGGCAAGAGACCCAGTACTTC. Protein sequence: CASSATSGQETQYF. Full variable domain (missing parts from reference TRBV16 and TRBJ2-5): GEEVAQTPKHLVRGEGQKAKLYCAPIKGHSYVFWYQQVLKNEFKFLISFQNENVFDETGMPKERFSAKCLPNSPCSLEIQATKLEDSAVYFCASSATSGQETQYFGPGTRLLVL.

This clonotype was seen only a few times. The chain couples TRBV7-6 to TRBJ2-7; 14 bases line up with TRBD2. The CDR3 covers 16 residues. V lost 5 bases and J lost 1; bases outside the gene matches: 4. Germline loops: CDR1 SGHVS, CDR2 FNYEAQ. The CDR3 reads CASSRLAGGPSYEQYF. The CDR3 DNA sequence: TGTGCCAGCAGCCGACTAGCGGGAGGGCCATCCTACGAGCAGTACTTC. Full variable domain (rest looked up from reference TRBV7-6 and TRBJ2-7): GAGVSQSPRYKVTKRGQDVALRCDPISGHVSLYWYRQALGQGPEFLTYFNYEAQQDKSGLPNDRFSAERPEGSISTLTIQRTEQRDSAMYRCASSRLAGGPSYEQYFGPGTRLTVT.

This clonotype was found a few times. The rearrangement uses TRBV5-5 and TRBJ2-3; TRBD2 agrees at 8 bases. Per the germline V gene, CDR1 is SGHKS and CDR2 is YYEKEE (reference sequence). This CDR3 comprises 16 residues. V shed 0 bases, J shed 5 bases, and the junction held 8 bases outside the gene matches. CDR3 in amino acids: CASSLDHGGAGDTQYF. The CDR3 nucleotides read TGTGCCAGCAGCTTGGACCACGGGGGGGCTGGAGATACGCAGTATTTT.

The chain recombines TRBV19 with TRBJ2-5; D may be TRBD2 (5 bases). From germline, CDR1 is LNHDA and CDR2 SQIVND (reference sequence). The CDR3 length is 15 residues. Trimming cost V 1 base and J 5 bases, with 14 bases left between them. The CDR3 loop is CASSIGTGQRETQYF. The CDR3 bases are TGTGCCAGTAGTATAGGGACTGGGCAGAGGGAGACCCAGTACTTC.

This chain connects TRBV20-1 to TRBJ1-1, with D possibly being TRBD1 (5 bases). The CDR3 is 15 residues long. CDR1 is DFQATT, CDR2 SNEGSKA, per germline (reference sequence). Trimming left V 0 bases short and J 0 bases short, with 11 bases between. This CDR3 reads CSARDLGGVNTEAFF. The CDR3 coding sequence is TGCAGTGCTAGAGATCTCGGGGGGGTGAACACTGAAGCTTTCTTT.

The J gene is TRBJ2-7, the V gene TRBV29-1, with a tentative D call TRBD1 (6 bases). CDR1 is SQVTM and CDR2 is ANQGSEA in the germline V gene. The germline V and J ends were trimmed by 6 bases and 2 bases, with 14 bases remaining between them. The CDR3 spans 13 residues. In DNA, the CDR3 is TGCAGCGTCCGACCGGACAGAACCTACGAGCAGTACTTC. Amino acids: CSVRPDRTYEQYF.

This clonotype was counted at least ten times. The chain couples TRBV20-1 to TRBJ2-7; 8 bases align to TRBD2. V lost 0 bases, J lost 1 base, and 5 bases stayed unmatched. The CDR3 runs 15 residues. Germline V lookup: CDR1 DFQATT, CDR2 SNEGSKA (reference sequence). DNA for the CDR3: TGCAGTGCTAGAGATCGACTAGCGTCATCCTACGAGCAGTACTTC. This translates into CSARDRLASSYEQYF.